This TCR beta chain came from a study of CD8+ T cells in alopecia areata. General observations from the study: More clonal than normal scalp was lesional scalp, particularly alopecia totalis/universalis.

Extracted RNA was reverse transcribed into cDNA, the sequencing template. Measured with immunoSEQ multiplex PCR; TCRdb has only the in-frame clones, and not every one. The table has 200,000 or so clones, about 60% seen once. Trimming removed 5 bases from V and 0 bases from J, with 17 bases in between. The CDR3 spans 17 residues. The germline gives CDR1 SGHVS, CDR2 FNYEAQ. This clone was seen a few times. Antigen: not known. The source was CD4+ T cells sorted from blood, collected at week 0. This clonotype originated in a human donor with alopecia areata. The rearrangement uses TRBV7-6 and TRBJ1-3; D is possibly TRBD1 (5 bases). This chain's CDR3 is CASSLASGRNSGNTIYF. The CDR3 DNA sequence: TGTGCCAGCAGCCTCGCCTCGGGACGGAACTCTGGAAACACCATATATTTT.